This TCR beta chain was sequenced in a study of response to subunit inactivated influenza vaccine. Findings and caveats of the study: That few new T cells are recruited by each seasonal influenza vaccination was the authors' suggestion.

In TCRdb, the RT-PCR reads were re-called with MiXCR into one record per CDR3 protein. The table shows approximately 680,000 distinct CDR3 sequences, with approximately 14% occurring only once. Of note for this clonotype: Its antigen is unknown.

The V gene's germline CDR1 is DFQATT and CDR2 SNEGSKA (reference sequence). The J segment lost 1 base and the V segment lost 6 bases, leaving 8 bases of the junction unmatched. CDR3 size: 15 residues. This sequence joins TRBV20-1 and TRBJ2-5; 10 bases line up with TRBD1. The sample in question was PBMCs from blood, obtained 12 days after vaccination. The origin of this receptor is a man aged 50 to 59 who received an inactivated influenza vaccine. In nucleotides, the CDR3 is TGCAGTGCCGTATTGACAGGGGGCTTCCAAGAGACCCAGTACTTC. As protein: CSAVLTGGFQETQYF.